Below are 7 T cell receptor beta chains sequenced from a single sample in a study of molecular identifiers for immune sequencing clone quantification. Using its own MiXCR run on the PCR reads, TCRdb lists one record per CDR3 protein. The sample yields more than 550,000 distinct CDR3 sequences, over 25% seen once. The sample taken for sequencing was naive CD8+ T cells from blood, with Jurkat cell RNA spiked in. The subset was: FACS-sorted CD8+CD4-CCR7+CD45RA+ naive T cells. Receptor source: a human donor in good health. Some libraries in this study had Jurkat cell RNA spiked in.

In regard to this clonotype: With a much larger clone just one base away, this may be a read error. The chain couples TRBV13 to TRBJ2-7; D may match TRBD1 or TRBD2 (5 bases each). The CDR3 extends over 12 amino acids. The germline gives CDR1 PRHDT, CDR2 FYEKMQ (reference sequence). The CDR3 DNA follows: TGTGCCAGCAGCTTCACAGGAGGCGAGCGGTACTTC. Protein sequence: CASSFTGGERYF.

This rearrangement joins TRBV19 to TRBJ1-5, with TRBD1 identical over 9 bases. The CDR3 is made up of 16 amino acids. The V gene's germline CDR1 is LNHDA and CDR2 SQIVND (reference sequence). V shed 5 bases, J shed 2 bases, and the junction held 7 bases outside the gene matches. Here the CDR3 DNA reads TGTGCCAGTAGTCCCCGGACAGGGGTCGGCAATCAGCCCCAGCATTTT. Encoded protein: CASSPRTGVGNQPQHF. Full variable domain (rest looked up from reference TRBV19 and TRBJ1-5): DGGITQSPKYLFRKEGQNVTLSCEQNLNHDAMYWYRQDPGQGLRLIYYSQIVNDFQKGDIAEGYSVSREKKESFPLTVTSAQKNPTAFYLCASSPRTGVGNQPQHFGDGTRLSIL.

A word on this clonotype: Given a much more abundant clone one base away, this may be a read error. The gene calls are TRBV27 and TRBJ2-3; no clear D. The CDR3 is made up of 14 amino acids. The V gene's germline CDR1 is MNHEY and CDR2 SMNVEV (reference sequence). The CDR3 loop is CASSRGTDTDTQSF. DNA of the CDR3: TGTGCCAGCAGCCGCGGCACAGACACAGATACGCAGTCTTTT.

The chain has TRBV5-1 and TRBJ1-1; perhaps TRBD1 as D (5 bases). V lost 5 bases to trimming and J lost 3 bases, with 17 bases between them. CDR3 length: 15 residues. The germline V gene has CDR1 SGHRS and CDR2 YFSETQ. The CDR3 sequence is CASSEDQGWYTEAFF. The CDR3 region has the DNA TGCGCCAGCAGTGAGGATCAGGGATGGTACACTGAAGCTTTCTTT.

This chain joins TRBV5-6 and TRBJ2-7; D may be TRBD2 (7 bases). The CDR3 has 14 residues. Germline V gives CDR1 SGHDT, CDR2 YYEEEE. V lost 0 bases and J lost 6, with 13 bases in between. Written as DNA, the CDR3 is TGTGCCAGCAGCTTGGGGGGGGGCCCCTGCGAGCAGTACTTC. It codes for CASSLGGGPCEQYF.

At least ten counts were recorded for this clonotype. The chain couples TRBV5-4 to TRBJ2-7; D perhaps matches TRBD2 (6 bases). Germline V lookup: CDR1 SGHNT, CDR2 YYREEE (reference sequence). This CDR3 contains 12 residues. Trimming shortened V by 4 bases and J by 7 bases, and 12 bases separated the two germline ends. The CDR3 sequence is CASSPGGKEQYF. As DNA, the CDR3 is TGTGCCAGCAGCCCCGGGGGAAAGGAGCAGTACTTC. Looking up the rest from reference TRBV5-4 and TRBJ2-7 gives the full variable domain: ETGVTQSPTHLIKTRGQQVTLRCSSQSGHNTVSWYQQALGQGPQFIFQYYREEENGRGNFPPRFSGLQFPNYSSELNVNALELDDSALYLCASSPGGKEQYFGPGTRLTVT.

Only a few counts were recorded for this clonotype. The chain links TRBV10-3 to TRBJ1-1; no reliable D call. The CDR3 loop spans 11 amino acids. The germline CDR1 and CDR2 sequences are ENHRY and SYGVKD. Trimming took 6 bases from V and 6 from J, leaving 8 bases between them. The CDR3 loop is CAISGGPEAFF. CDR3 DNA: TGTGCCATCAGCGGAGGCCCTGAAGCTTTCTTT.